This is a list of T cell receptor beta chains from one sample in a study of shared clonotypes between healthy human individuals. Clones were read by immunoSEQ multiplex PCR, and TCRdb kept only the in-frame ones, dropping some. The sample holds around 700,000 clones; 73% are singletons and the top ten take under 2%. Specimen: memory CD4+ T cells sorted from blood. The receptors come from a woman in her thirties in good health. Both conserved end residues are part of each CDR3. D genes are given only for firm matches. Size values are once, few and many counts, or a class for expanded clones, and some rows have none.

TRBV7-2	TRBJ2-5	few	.	CASSLVWGGLETQYF	TGTGCCAGCAGCTTAGTTTGGGGCGGGTTAGAGACCCAGTACTTC
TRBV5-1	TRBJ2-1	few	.	CASRGQSSYNEQFF	TGCGCCAGCAGGGGGCAGAGCTCCTACAATGAGCAGTTCTTC
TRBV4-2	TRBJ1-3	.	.	CASSQDPSSGNTIYF	TGTGCCAGCAGCCAAGATCCAAGCTCTGGAAACACCATATATTTT
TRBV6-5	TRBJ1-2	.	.	CASAQGGGYGYTF	TGTGCCAGCGCCCAGGGAGGCGGCTATGGCTACACCTTC
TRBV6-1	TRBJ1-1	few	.	CASSATGFLGVNTEAFF	TGTGCCAGCAGTGCCACAGGGTTCCTGGGGGTGAACACTGAAGCTTTCTTT
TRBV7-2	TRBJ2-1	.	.	CASSRDVEAYNEQFF	TGTGCCAGCAGTCGGGACGTAGAAGCCTACAATGAGCAGTTCTTC
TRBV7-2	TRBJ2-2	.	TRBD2	CASSPRGSPGELFF	TGTGCCAGCAGCCCACGCGGGAGCCCCGGGGAGCTGTTTTTT
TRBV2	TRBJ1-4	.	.	CASSESGVTNEKLFF	TGTGCCAGCAGTGAATCTGGAGTCACTAATGAAAAACTGTTTTTT
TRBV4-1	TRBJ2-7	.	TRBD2	CASSQELGLAGAYEQYF	TGCGCCAGCAGCCAAGAGTTGGGACTAGCGGGAGCCTACGAGCAGTACTTC
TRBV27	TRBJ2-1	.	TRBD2	CASSVAGLADNLLVNEQFF	TGTGCCAGCAGTGTCGCTGGGCTAGCGGACAACTTACTTGTGAATGAGCAGTTCTTC
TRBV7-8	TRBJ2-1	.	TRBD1	CASRLTGTVSYNEQFF	TGTGCCAGCAGACTGACCGGGACAGTCTCCTACAATGAGCAGTTCTTC
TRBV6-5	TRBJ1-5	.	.	CASSRSSSNQPQHF	TGTGCCAGCAGTCGAAGCTCTAGCAATCAGCCCCAGCATTTT